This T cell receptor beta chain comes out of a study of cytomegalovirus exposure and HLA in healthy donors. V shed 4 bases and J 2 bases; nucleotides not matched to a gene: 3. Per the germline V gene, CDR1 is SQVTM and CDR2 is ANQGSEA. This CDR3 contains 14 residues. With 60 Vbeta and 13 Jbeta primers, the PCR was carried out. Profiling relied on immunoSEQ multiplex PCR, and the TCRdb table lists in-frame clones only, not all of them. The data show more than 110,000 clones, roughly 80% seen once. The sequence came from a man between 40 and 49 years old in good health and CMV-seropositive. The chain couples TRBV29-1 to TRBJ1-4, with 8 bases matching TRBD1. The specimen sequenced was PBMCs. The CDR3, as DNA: TGCAGCGTTGCTGACAGGGGTACTAATGAAAAACTGTTTTTT. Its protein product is CSVADRGTNEKLFF.